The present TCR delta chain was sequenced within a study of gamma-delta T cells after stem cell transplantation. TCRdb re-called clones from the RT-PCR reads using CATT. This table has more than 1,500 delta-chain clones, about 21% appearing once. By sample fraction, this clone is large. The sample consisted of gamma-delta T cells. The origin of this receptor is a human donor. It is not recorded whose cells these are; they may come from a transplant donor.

The CDR3 DNA reads as TGTGCTCTTGGGCCGCCTACCGCACGAGTCCCGGTTATGACAACCTGGGACACCCGACAGATGTTTTTC. Protein: CALGPPTARVPVMTTWDTRQMFF. The rearrangement uses TRDV1 and TRDJ3; D might be TRDD2 (5 bases). CDR1 is TSWWSYY, CDR2 QGS, per germline. This CDR3 is 23 amino acids long. V lost 5 bases, J lost 2 bases, and 31 bases lay in between.